Listed below are T cell receptor beta chains from one sample, sequenced in a study of regulatory T cells in long-lasting Graves disease. TCRdb re-called the multiplex PCR reads with MiXCR, one entry per CDR3 protein. This table holds some 460,000 distinct CDR3 sequences, about a sixth found once. These data also formed part of another study, on T cells in Graves' hyperthyroidism and ophthalmopathy.

The sample here was peripheral blood mononuclear cells (PBMCs), taken at new diagnosis, from a patient treated with antithyroid drugs. Source of these receptors: a middle-aged man with Graves disease. Both conserved end residues are part of each CDR3. Each record gives: D gene, clone size, J gene, V gene, CDR3 DNA, CDR3 protein. The D gene is left open where the match is weak. The size of a clone is reported for some rows only, either as once, few or many, or as a class for expanded clones.

-	-	TRBJ1-1	TRBV10-3	TGTGCCACCCGTGGGGGGGACACTGAAGCTTTCTTT	CATRGGDTEAFF
TRBD2	many	TRBJ2-3	TRBV6-2/TRBV6-3	TGTGCCAGCAGACTAGCGGCATACACAGATACGCAGTATTTT	CASRLAAYTDTQYF
TRBD1	-	TRBJ1-1	TRBV9	TGTGCCAGCAGCGCCGGGACAGCCGGGTTACGAGCTTTCTTT	CASSAGTAGLRAFF
TRBD2	-	TRBJ2-3	TRBV10-3	TGTGCCATCAGTGAGCCCCTGGCTAGCGGGAGTCCCACAGATACGCAGTATTTT	CAISEPLASGSPTDTQYF
-	-	TRBJ2-2	TRBV20-1	TGCAGTGCTAGAGGGGGGCACAACACCGGGGAGCTGTTTTTT	CSARGGHNTGELFF
-	many	TRBJ1-1	TRBV7-9	TGTGCCAGCAGCTTAGGGAGGGGACACACTGAAGCTTTCTTT	CASSLGRGHTEAFF
-	few	TRBJ1-1	TRBV5-1	TGCGCCAGCAGCTTGGAACCCCCGGGACTAGTGAACACTGAAGCTTTCTTT	CASSLEPPGLVNTEAFF
-	few	TRBJ2-2	TRBV20-1	TGCAGTGCTAGGGTCGGACCCGGGGAGCTGTTTTTT	CSARVGPGELFF
TRBD2	-	TRBJ2-7	TRBV20-1	TGCAGTGCTCCCGGGACTAGCGGGAGAGGCGAGCAGTACTTC	CSAPGTSGRGEQYF
-	many	TRBJ1-2	TRBV11-2	TGTGCCAGCAGCTTAGAACTCGACTATGGCTACACCTTC	CASSLELDYGYTF
TRBD2	many	TRBJ2-5	TRBV3-1	TGTGCCAGCAGCCAAGGACTAGCGGGTGGAACCCAGTACTTC	CASSQGLAGGTQYF
-	many	TRBJ2-7	TRBV20-1	TGCAGTGCTACCGCAGGCAGCTCCTACGAGCAGTACTTC	CSATAGSSYEQYF
-	many	TRBJ2-7	TRBV5-4	TGTGCCAGCAGCTTCTCCGGTACCTACGAGCAGTACTTC	CASSFSGTYEQYF
-	many	TRBJ2-1	TRBV2	TGTGCCAGCAGCGGGCAGTCGCCCTACAATGAGCAGTTCTTC	CASSGQSPYNEQFF
TRBD1	few	TRBJ2-1	TRBV7-9	TGTGCCAGCAGCCCCCTGCCAGGGGGTTACAATGAGCAGTTCTTC	CASSPLPGGYNEQFF
-	many	TRBJ2-3	TRBV6-5	TGTGCCAGCAGTTACGGTAGGGGTACGCAGTATTTT	CASSYGRGTQYF
-	-	TRBJ2-5	TRBV9	TGTGCCAGCAGCGTAGGGAGCGAAGAGACCCAGTACTTC	CASSVGSEETQYF
TRBD1	many	TRBJ2-2	TRBV12-3/TRBV12-4	TGTGCCAGCAGACCTACGACAGGGGGGAACACCGGGGAGCTGTTTTTT	CASRPTTGGNTGELFF
-	few	TRBJ2-7	TRBV24-1	TGTGCCACCAGTGAGGCGGCGTCCTACGAGCAGTACTTC	CATSEAASYEQYF
TRBD1	-	TRBJ2-5	TRBV20-1	TGCAGTGCTCGGACAGGGGTAGAGACCCAGTACTTC	CSARTGVETQYF
TRBD1	once	TRBJ1-5	TRBV28	TGTGCCAGCAGTCACCCGAGGACAGGGGGCAATCAGCCCCAGCATTTT	CASSHPRTGGNQPQHF
TRBD2	many	TRBJ2-3	TRBV5-4	TGTGCCAGCAGCGCGGTTAGCGGGATTAGCACAGATACGCAGTATTTT	CASSAVSGISTDTQYF
TRBD1	-	TRBJ1-4	TRBV7-9	TGTGCCAGCAGCTTACGGGACAGGCTTACTAATGAAAAACTGTTTTTT	CASSLRDRLTNEKLFF
TRBD2	few	TRBJ2-2	TRBV11-2	TGTGCCAGCAGCTTGACTAGCCGTACCGGGGAGCTGTTTTTT	CASSLTSRTGELFF
TRBD1	many	TRBJ2-7	TRBV5-1	TGCGCCAGCAGCTCTACCGGGACAGGACCGAACGAGCAGTACTTC	CASSSTGTGPNEQYF
TRBD2	-	TRBJ2-2	TRBV6-9	TGTGCCAGCAGTTGGGGACTAGCGGGAGGGAGCGGGGAGCTGTTTTTT	CASSWGLAGGSGELFF
-	-	TRBJ2-2	TRBV19	TGTGCCAGTAGGGGGCACAGGGACACCGGGGAGCTGTTTTTT	CASRGHRDTGELFF
TRBD1	many	TRBJ1-1	TRBV28	TGTGCCAGCAGTTTAGCCAGGGGGTGGCCTGAAGCTTTCTTT	CASSLARGWPEAFF
-	-	TRBJ1-4	TRBV19	TGTGCCAGTAGGTTGACAGGATCGGAAGAAAAACTGTTTTTT	CASRLTGSEEKLFF
-	few	TRBJ2-3	TRBV9	TGTGCCAGCAGCTTCCGACTAGGCCCAGATACGCAGTATTTT	CASSFRLGPDTQYF
TRBD2	many	TRBJ2-7	TRBV18	TGTGCCAGCTCACCACCGGTAGGGACTAGCGGGAGGAGCTACGAGCAGTACTTC	CASSPPVGTSGRSYEQYF
-	-	TRBJ2-7	TRBV28	TGTGCCAGCAGTTTGGCCAGGCTCTACGAGCAGTACTTC	CASSLARLYEQYF
TRBD1	few	TRBJ1-2	TRBV20-1	TGCAGTGCTAGGGATCGGACAGGATCAGCTAGAAATGGCTACACCTTC	CSARDRTGSARNGYTF
-	-	TRBJ2-1	TRBV20-1	TGCAGTGCTAGAGTAGTGGCGCGGTACAATGAGCAGTTCTTC	CSARVVARYNEQFF
-	-	TRBJ1-5	TRBV6-1	TGTGCCAGCAGTGCACAGTGGCGCAATCAGCCCCAGCATTTT	CASSAQWRNQPQHF
TRBD1	once	TRBJ1-4	TRBV19	TGTGCCAGTAGTATTCCGGGACAGTATGCAACTAATGAAAAACTGTTTTTT	CASSIPGQYATNEKLFF
-	many	TRBJ2-3	TRBV24-1	TGTGCCACCAGTGATTTGTCGCCCAAGGGGGGCTATACGCAGTATTTT	CATSDLSPKGGYTQYF
TRBD1	many	TRBJ1-1	TRBV30	TGTGCCTGGAGCCCCCCAGGGGGCGCGGGCACTGAAGCTTTCTTT	CAWSPPGGAGTEAFF
TRBD2	many	TRBJ2-3	TRBV6-1	TGTGCCAGCAGTCCCCCCAAGCGGGGTAGCGATACGCAGTATTTT	CASSPPKRGSDTQYF